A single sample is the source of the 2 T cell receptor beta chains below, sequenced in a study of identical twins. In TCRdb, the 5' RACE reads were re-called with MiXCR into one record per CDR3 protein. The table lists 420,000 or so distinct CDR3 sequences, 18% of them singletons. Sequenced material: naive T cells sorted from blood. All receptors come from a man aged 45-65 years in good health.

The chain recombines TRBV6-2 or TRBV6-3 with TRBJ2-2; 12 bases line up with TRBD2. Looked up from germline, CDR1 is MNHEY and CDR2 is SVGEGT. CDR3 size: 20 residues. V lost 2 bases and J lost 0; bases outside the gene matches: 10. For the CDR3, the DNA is TGTGCCAGCAGTTACGCTAGCGGGGGGGCTCATTCCTCGAACACCGGGGAGCTGTTTTTT. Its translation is CASSYASGGAHSSNTGELFF.

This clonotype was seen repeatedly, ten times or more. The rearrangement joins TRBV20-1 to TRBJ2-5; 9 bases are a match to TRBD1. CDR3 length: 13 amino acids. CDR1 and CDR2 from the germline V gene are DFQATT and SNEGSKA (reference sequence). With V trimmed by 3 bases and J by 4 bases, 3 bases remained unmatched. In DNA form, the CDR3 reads TGCAGTGCTAGGGGACAGGGCGGAGAGACCCAGTACTTC. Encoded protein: CSARGQGGETQYF.